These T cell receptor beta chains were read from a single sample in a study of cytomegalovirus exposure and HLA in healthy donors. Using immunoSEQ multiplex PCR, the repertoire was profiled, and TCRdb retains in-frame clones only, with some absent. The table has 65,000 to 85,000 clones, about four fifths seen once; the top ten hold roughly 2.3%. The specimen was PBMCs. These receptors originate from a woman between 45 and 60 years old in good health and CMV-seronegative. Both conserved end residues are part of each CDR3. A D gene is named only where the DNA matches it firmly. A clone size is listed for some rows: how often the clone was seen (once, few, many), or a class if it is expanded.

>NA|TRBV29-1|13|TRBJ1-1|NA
TGCAGCACAATACAGGGACCGAACACTGAAGCTTTCTTT
CSTIQGPNTEAFF
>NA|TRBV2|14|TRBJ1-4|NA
TGTGCCAGCAGTGGTGGGGGGTATGCAGAAAAACTGTTTTTT
CASSGGGYAEKLFF
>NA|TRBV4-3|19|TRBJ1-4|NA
TGCGCCAGCAGCCAAGATATCCCCGTTGCGGGAGGAACTAATGAAAAACTGTTTTTT
CASSQDIPVAGGTNEKLFF
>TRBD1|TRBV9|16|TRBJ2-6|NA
TGTGCCAGCAGCGTAGAGGGGGCGCTTGGGGCCAACGTCCTGACTTTC
CASSVEGALGANVLTF
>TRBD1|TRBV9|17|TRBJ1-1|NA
TGTGCCAGCAGCGTAGGTGCAGGGGGCTTAAGTCACACTGAAGCTTTCTTT
CASSVGAGGLSHTEAFF
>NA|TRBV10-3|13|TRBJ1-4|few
TGTGCCATCAGTGAGACAGGGAATGAAAAACTGTTTTTT
CAISETGNEKLFF
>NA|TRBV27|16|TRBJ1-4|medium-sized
TGTGCCAGCAGTTTATGGTCAGGGTTGACTAATGAAAAACTGTTTTTT
CASSLWSGLTNEKLFF
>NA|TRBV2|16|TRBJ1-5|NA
TGTGCCAGCAGCGACCCCGTCGGGAAGAGTAATCAGCCCCAGCATTTT
CASSDPVGKSNQPQHF
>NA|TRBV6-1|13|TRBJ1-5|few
TGTGCCAGCAACGACAGGAACAATCAGCCCCAGCATTTT
CASNDRNNQPQHF
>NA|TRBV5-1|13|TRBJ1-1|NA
TGCGCCAGCAGCTTGGAGCAGGGCACTGAAGCTTTCTTT
CASSLEQGTEAFF
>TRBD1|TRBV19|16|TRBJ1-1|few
TGTGCCAGTAGTATCAGGGGGCGCGTAATGAACACTGAAGCTTTCTTT
CASSIRGRVMNTEAFF
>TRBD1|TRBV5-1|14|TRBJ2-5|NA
TGCGCCAGCAGCGACAGGGGGCACCAAGAGACCCAGTACTTC
CASSDRGHQETQYF